These T cell receptor beta chains were read from a single sample in a study of blood T cell repertoires in COVID-19. Assay used: immunoSEQ multiplex PCR; TCRdb lists only in-frame clones, some missing. This sample has 200,000 to 300,000 clones, with 87% found just once. The sequenced sample was peripheral blood. Source of these receptors: a man in his sixties who had recovered from COVID-19. Both conserved end residues are part of each CDR3. D genes are given only for firm matches. Some rows mark clone size as missing; the rest say once, few, many or name a class of expanded clone.

size	V	D	J	DNA	CDR3
-	TRBV6-4	-	TRBJ2-1	TGTGCCAGCAGTGACTCTCCTTTAAATGAGCAGTTCTTC	CASSDSPLNEQFF
-	TRBV12-5	-	TRBJ1-5	TGTGCTAGTGGTCCCAGGACTGGGAATCAGCCCCAGCATTTT	CASGPRTGNQPQHF
once	TRBV15	-	TRBJ2-5	TGTGCCACCAGCAGAGAACGGCAGGGAAGGGCAGAGACCCAGTACTTC	CATSRERQGRAETQYF
once	TRBV28	-	TRBJ1-2	TGTGCCAGCAGTTTAACCGTGCGGGTTAAAGGCTACACCTTC	CASSLTVRVKGYTF
-	TRBV11-2	-	TRBJ2-1	TGTGCCAGCAGCACCAGGGGTGATGAGCAGTTCTTC	CASSTRGDEQFF
-	TRBV21-1	-	TRBJ2-3	TGTGCCAGCAGCAAAGGTATGGCGGGGGGGTTGGATACGCAGTATTTT	CASSKGMAGGLDTQYF
-	TRBV19	TRBD2	TRBJ2-1	TGTGCCAGTAGCCAAGTGACTAGCGGGGGGGCAACGGGGCAGTTCTTC	CASSQVTSGGATGQFF
-	TRBV25-1	-	TRBJ1-6	TGTGCCAGTGGCTCCGGGACACAGCTGAATTCACCCCTCCACTTT	CASGSGTQLNSPLHF
-	TRBV24-1	-	TRBJ2-3	TGTGCCACCAGTGCCCCGACAACGGGGGGCCTGAGCCAGTATTTT	CATSAPTTGGLSQYF
-	TRBV6-5	-	TRBJ2-7	TGTGCCAGCACCTATTCGCGGGGTACCTACGAGCAGTACTTC	CASTYSRGTYEQYF
-	TRBV5-1	TRBD1	TRBJ2-7	TGCGCCAGCAGCCGGGGACAGGCCTACGAGCAGTACTTC	CASSRGQAYEQYF
-	TRBV9	-	TRBJ1-1	TGTGCCAGCAGCGTATTTCTGGGAGGGTCGGGCACTGAAGCTTTCTTT	CASSVFLGGSGTEAFF
-	TRBV10-1	TRBD2	TRBJ2-1	TGCGCCAGCAGTGGACTAGCACCCAATGAGCAGTTCTTC	CASSGLAPNEQFF
-	TRBV5-1	TRBD1	TRBJ2-1	TGCGCCAGCAGCTCAGACAGGGTCCGGGGTGAGCAGTTCTTC	CASSSDRVRGEQFF
-	TRBV15	TRBD1	TRBJ1-1	TGTGCCACCAGCAGAGAAAGGACAGGCGTGGGGGGAGCTTTCTTT	CATSRERTGVGGAFF
-	TRBV5-6	-	TRBJ1-1	TGTGCCAGCAGTTTAATGAACACTGAAGCTTTCTTT	CASSLMNTEAFF
-	TRBV28	-	TRBJ1-5	TGTGCCAGCAGTTTATATTCTTTCGGGGGAGACCATCAGCCCCAGCATTTT	CASSLYSFGGDHQPQHF
-	TRBV7-2	-	TRBJ2-1	TGTGCCAGCAGCCAACATCGGGAGAATGAGCAGTTCTTC	CASSQHRENEQFF
once	TRBV11-3	TRBD2	TRBJ2-1	TGTGCCAGCAGCTTATCCTCGAGCGGGGGGGCCTACAATGAGCAGTTCTTC	CASSLSSSGGAYNEQFF
-	TRBV5-6	-	TRBJ1-5	TGTGCCAGCAGCTTGGCCGGCGGGTATCAGCCCCAGCATTTT	CASSLAGGYQPQHF
-	TRBV13	-	TRBJ1-1	TGTGCCAGCAGCTTAGGGGGGAGGGGTTCGGGAACTGAAGCTTTCTTT	CASSLGGRGSGTEAFF
-	TRBV4-1	-	TRBJ1-5	TGCGCCAGCAGCCAGTTCGCCGGGGGTGGGCCCCAGCATTTT	CASSQFAGGGPQHF
once	TRBV24-1	-	TRBJ2-4	TGTGCCACCAGTGACGGGGGAAGGGACATTCAGTACTTC	CATSDGGRDIQYF
-	TRBV5-1	-	TRBJ1-1	TGCGCCAGCAGGTCGCGTTCGGGGAAGAACACTGAAGCTTTCTTT	CASRSRSGKNTEAFF
-	TRBV5-5	-	TRBJ2-5	TGTGCCAGCAGCTTGGCTAGTTGGGAGATTCAAGAGACCCAGTACTTC	CASSLASWEIQETQYF
-	TRBV19	TRBD1	TRBJ2-2	TGTGCCAGTAAGGGGGTCCTCGGGACAGGCTCCACCGGGGAGCTGTTTTTT	CASKGVLGTGSTGELFF
-	TRBV19	-	TRBJ1-6	TGTGCCAGTACCTCTTCCTGGACTAGCTATAATTCACCCCTCCACTTT	CASTSSWTSYNSPLHF
-	TRBV6-5	-	TRBJ1-1	TGTGCCAGCAGTTACGACCGCCCACAGAAGACTGAAGCTTTCTTT	CASSYDRPQKTEAFF
few	TRBV6-5	-	TRBJ1-5	TGTGCCAGCAGACGGGGGAGCAATCAGCCCCAGCATTTT	CASRRGSNQPQHF
-	TRBV27	TRBD1	TRBJ2-1	TGTGCCAGCAGTTTTGCTGGGACAGGGTGGATCTTC	CASSFAGTGWIF
-	TRBV28	-	TRBJ1-1	TGTGCCAGCAGTCTGCGCCGGCACCAGGGCACTGAAGCTTTCTTT	CASSLRRHQGTEAFF
-	TRBV7-2	TRBD2	TRBJ2-7	TGTGCCAGCAGCTTCAGGGTAGGGCTGGCGGGGGGCTACGAGCAGTACTTC	CASSFRVGLAGGYEQYF
-	TRBV18	-	TRBJ1-3	TGTGCCAGCTCACCATCCTACCCAGCGGGAACTGGAAACACCATATATTTT	CASSPSYPAGTGNTIYF
many	TRBV5-1	TRBD2	TRBJ2-5	TGCGCCAGCACAAGAATAGCGGGGGGAACTCCCGAGACCCAGTACTTC	CASTRIAGGTPETQYF
-	TRBV6-5	-	TRBJ1-2	TGTGCCAGCACGGGGGATAACTATGGCTACACCTTC	CASTGDNYGYTF
-	TRBV3-1/TRBV3-2	TRBD2	TRBJ2-5	TGTGCCAGCAGTAAAACCGGGACTAGCCTCGGGAAGACCCAGTACTTC	CASSKTGTSLGKTQYF
-	TRBV24-1	TRBD2	TRBJ2-1	TGTGCCACCAGTGATCGACCACTAGCGGGGGCCTACAATGAGCAGTTCTTC	CATSDRPLAGAYNEQFF
-	TRBV18	TRBD1	TRBJ1-2	TGTGCCAGCCGAATGGGACAGAACTATGGCTACACCTTC	CASRMGQNYGYTF
-	TRBV27	TRBD1	TRBJ2-4	TGTGCCAGCAGGGGACAGGGTAGAGCCAAAAACATTCAGTACTTC	CASRGQGRAKNIQYF
-	TRBV2	TRBD1	TRBJ2-3	TGTGCCAGCAGGGGGACAGGGGTTAGGACAGATACGCAGTATTTT	CASRGTGVRTDTQYF
-	TRBV7-8	-	TRBJ1-2	TGTGCCAGCAGCTTAGCGGGGGCAGGGTCCGACTATGGCTACACCTTC	CASSLAGAGSDYGYTF
-	TRBV28	TRBD1	TRBJ1-5	TGTGCCAGCAGTTTAAGGACAGGGTTCAATCAGCCCCAGCATTTT	CASSLRTGFNQPQHF
few	TRBV6-5	TRBD1	TRBJ1-1	TGTGCCAGCAGTCAACAGGGGAGTGGACTGGCTGAAGCTTTCTTT	CASSQQGSGLAEAFF
-	TRBV7-6	-	TRBJ1-1	TGTGCCAGCAGCCTGACAGGCCGGGGGACTAGGGCTGAAGCTTTCTTT	CASSLTGRGTRAEAFF
-	TRBV9	TRBD1	TRBJ2-5	TGTGCCAGCAGCGTAACAGGGGGCAGGGAGACCCAGTACTTC	CASSVTGGRETQYF
-	TRBV5-1	-	TRBJ1-2	TGCGCCAGCAGCCAAGGTGGGAGAGGTGGCTACACCTTC	CASSQGGRGGYTF
-	TRBV28	-	TRBJ1-1	TGTGCCAGCAGTTTAAAGGATAGGAGGACTGAAGCTTTCTTT	CASSLKDRRTEAFF
-	TRBV28	-	TRBJ1-4	TGTGCCAGCCGAAGGGGAGGGCCGCCTGAAAAACTGTTTTTT	CASRRGGPPEKLFF
-	TRBV24-1	-	TRBJ2-7	TGTGCCACCACCCCTGCGGGTAGCCACGAGCAGTACTTC	CATTPAGSHEQYF
-	TRBV21-1	-	TRBJ2-1	TGTGCCAGCAGCAAAACTAGGGACAGAGTGTACAATGAGCAGTTCTTC	CASSKTRDRVYNEQFF
-	TRBV5-1	TRBD1	TRBJ1-5	TGCGCCAGCAGCTTAGGGGACAGGGGGAATCAGCCCCAGCATTTT	CASSLGDRGNQPQHF
-	TRBV2	-	TRBJ2-7	TGTGCCAGCAGTGAAATACAGAGAAATCACGAGCAGTACTTC	CASSEIQRNHEQYF
-	TRBV19	TRBD1	TRBJ2-6	TGTGCCAGTTGCCGTATAGGGACAGGGGTGCCCGGGGCCAACGTCCTGACTTTC	CASCRIGTGVPGANVLTF
-	TRBV19	-	TRBJ1-1	TGTGCCAGTAGATCCTCCCTCGGGTCTGAAGCTTTCTTT	CASRSSLGSEAFF
-	TRBV7-9	TRBD1	TRBJ2-7	TGTGCCAGCACCACTGACAGGGAGTCCTACGAGCAGTACTTC	CASTTDRESYEQYF
-	TRBV11-2	TRBD2	TRBJ2-1	TGTGCCAGCAGCTCAAAAACCGGGACTAGCGGGGGGGCCTACAATGAGCAGTTCTTC	CASSSKTGTSGGAYNEQFF
-	TRBV12-3/TRBV12-4	-	TRBJ1-6	TGTGCCAGCAGACAGGGAAATAATTCACCCCTCCACTTT	CASRQGNNSPLHF
few	TRBV10-3	-	TRBJ2-1	TGTGCCATCACCCAAAGAGGACATAGCTCCTACAATGAGCAGTTCTTC	CAITQRGHSSYNEQFF
-	TRBV30	TRBD2	TRBJ2-2	TGTGCCTGGAGTGTCGGGGGGTTCACCGGGGAGCTGTTTTTT	CAWSVGGFTGELFF
-	TRBV5-5	-	TRBJ2-3	TGTGCCAGCAGCCCGGTCGACCTTAGCAGTGCGCAGTATTTT	CASSPVDLSSAQYF